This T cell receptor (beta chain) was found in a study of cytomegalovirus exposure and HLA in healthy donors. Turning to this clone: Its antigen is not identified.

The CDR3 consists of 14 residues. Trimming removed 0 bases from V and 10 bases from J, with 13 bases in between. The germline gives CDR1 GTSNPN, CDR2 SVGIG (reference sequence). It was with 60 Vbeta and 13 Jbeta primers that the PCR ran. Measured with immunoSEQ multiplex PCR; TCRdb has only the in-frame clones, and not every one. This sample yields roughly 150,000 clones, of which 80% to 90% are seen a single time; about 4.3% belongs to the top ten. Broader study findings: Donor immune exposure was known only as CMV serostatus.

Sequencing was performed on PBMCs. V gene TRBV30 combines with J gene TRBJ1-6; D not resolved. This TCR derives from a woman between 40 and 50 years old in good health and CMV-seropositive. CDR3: CAWSVEGFWSPLHF. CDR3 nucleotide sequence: TGTGCCTGGAGTGTGGAGGGTTTTTGGTCACCCCTCCACTTT.